This is a list of T cell receptor beta chains from one sample in a study of radiation and T cells in renal cell carcinoma. Sequenced by immunoSEQ multiplex PCR; TCRdb stores in-frame clones only, minus some. The repertoire has under 150,000 clones, 75% to 85% of them found once; the top ten carry 1.9%. The sequencing used blood, collected from a patient whose treatment included radiotherapy and nephrectomy. The receptors were sampled from a woman aged 55-70 years with renal cell carcinoma. Both conserved end residues are part of each CDR3. The order of the fields is V gene, clone size, D gene, J gene, CDR3 DNA, CDR3 protein. A D gene is named only where the DNA matches it firmly. Where a row states a size, it is once, few, many or the class of an expanded clone; other rows omit it.

V: TRBV5-4; size: NA; D: NA; J: TRBJ2-5; DNA: TGTGCCAGCAGCTTACAGGGGAGGGCTCAAGAGACCCAGTACTTC; CDR3: CASSLQGRAQETQYF
V: TRBV9; size: NA; D: NA; J: TRBJ1-4; DNA: TGTGCCAGCAGCGAAACCCCCGTGGGCTATGGTGAAAAACTGTTTTTT; CDR3: CASSETPVGYGEKLFF
V: TRBV7-2; size: NA; D: NA; J: TRBJ2-7; DNA: TGTGCCAGCAGCTTAGGTGATGGAGGGCTCTACGAGCAGTACTTC; CDR3: CASSLGDGGLYEQYF
V: TRBV28; size: few; D: TRBD1; J: TRBJ1-4; DNA: TGTGCCAGCAACCATTTTGGGACAGGGGGCGAAAAACTGTTTTTT; CDR3: CASNHFGTGGEKLFF
V: TRBV7-9; size: NA; D: NA; J: TRBJ2-7; DNA: TGTGCCAGCGGGCAGCACGAGCAGTACTTC; CDR3: CASGQHEQYF
V: TRBV10-3; size: NA; D: TRBD1; J: TRBJ2-7; DNA: TGTGCCGCTAAGGGACAGGACTCCTACGAGCAGTACTTC; CDR3: CAAKGQDSYEQYF
V: TRBV28; size: NA; D: NA; J: TRBJ2-7; DNA: TGTGCCAGCAGACTTAGGGGGGACCACGAGCAGTACTTC; CDR3: CASRLRGDHEQYF
V: TRBV4-2; size: NA; D: NA; J: TRBJ1-2; DNA: TGTGCCAGCAGCCAAGGTGGGGGATCATATGGCTACACCTTC; CDR3: CASSQGGGSYGYTF
V: TRBV5-1; size: NA; D: NA; J: TRBJ2-7; DNA: TGCGCCAGCAGCTTGGAAGCCAGTTCCGACGAGCAGTACTTC; CDR3: CASSLEASSDEQYF
V: TRBV27; size: once; D: NA; J: TRBJ2-3; DNA: TGTGCCAGCAGTGGGTACCATACGCAGTATTTT; CDR3: CASSGYHTQYF
V: TRBV15; size: NA; D: TRBD1; J: TRBJ1-4; DNA: TGTGCCACCAGCAGAGGGACAGGTCTTGGCTCCAATGAAAAACTGTTTTTT; CDR3: CATSRGTGLGSNEKLFF
V: TRBV5-1; size: NA; D: NA; J: TRBJ2-3; DNA: TGCGCCAGCAGCCAGACAGTTAACACAGATACGCAGTATTTT; CDR3: CASSQTVNTDTQYF
V: TRBV27; size: NA; D: TRBD2; J: TRBJ2-1; DNA: TGTGCCTGCACGACTAGCGGGATGAGTAATGAGCAGTTCTTC; CDR3: CACTTSGMSNEQFF
V: TRBV2; size: NA; D: NA; J: TRBJ1-5; DNA: TGTGCCAGCAGTAGAATAGGGCTTCAGCCCCAGCATTTT; CDR3: CASSRIGLQPQHF
V: TRBV5-6; size: NA; D: TRBD2; J: TRBJ2-5; DNA: TGTGCCAGCAGCTTGACTGGGCTAGCGGGGGAAAAGGAGACCCAGTACTTC; CDR3: CASSLTGLAGEKETQYF